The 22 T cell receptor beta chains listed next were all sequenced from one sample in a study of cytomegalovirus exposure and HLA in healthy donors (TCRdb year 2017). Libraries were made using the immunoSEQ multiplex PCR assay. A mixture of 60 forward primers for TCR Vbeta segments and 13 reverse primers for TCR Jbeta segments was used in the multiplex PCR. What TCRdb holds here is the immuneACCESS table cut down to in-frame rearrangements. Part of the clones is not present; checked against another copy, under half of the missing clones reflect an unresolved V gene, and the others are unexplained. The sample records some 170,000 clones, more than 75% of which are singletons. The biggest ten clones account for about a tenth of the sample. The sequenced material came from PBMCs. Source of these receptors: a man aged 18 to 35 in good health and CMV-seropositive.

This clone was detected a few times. The CDR3 sequence: CASSEFSGGNTGELFF. As DNA, the CDR3 is TGTGCCAGCAGTGAATTTTCCGGCGGGAACACCGGGGAGCTGTTTTTT. The chain couples TRBV25-1 to TRBJ2-2; D remains unclear. Trimming took off 1 base at V and 1 base at J, with 10 bases between the two ends. Looked up from germline, CDR1 is MGHDK and CDR2 is SYGVNS. CDR3 size: 16 residues. Together with reference TRBV25-1 and TRBJ2-2, the CDR3 gives the full variable domain: EADIYQTPRYLVIGTGKKITLECSQTMGHDKMYWYQQDPGMELHLIHYSYGVNSTEKGDLSSESTVSRIRTEHFPLTLESARPSHTSQYLCASSEFSGGNTGELFFGEGSRLTVL.

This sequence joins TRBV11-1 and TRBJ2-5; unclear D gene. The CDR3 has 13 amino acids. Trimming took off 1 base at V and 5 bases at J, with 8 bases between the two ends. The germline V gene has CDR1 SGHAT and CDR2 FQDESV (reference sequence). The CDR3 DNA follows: TGTGCCAGCAGCTTAGGTTTTAGCGAGACCCAGTACTTC. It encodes CASSLGFSETQYF. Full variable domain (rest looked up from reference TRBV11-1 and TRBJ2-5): EAEVAQSPRYKITEKSQAVAFWCDPISGHATLYWYRQILGQGPELLVQFQDESVVDDSQLPKDRFSAERLKGVDSTLKIQPAELGDSAMYLCASSLGFSETQYFGPGTRLLVL.

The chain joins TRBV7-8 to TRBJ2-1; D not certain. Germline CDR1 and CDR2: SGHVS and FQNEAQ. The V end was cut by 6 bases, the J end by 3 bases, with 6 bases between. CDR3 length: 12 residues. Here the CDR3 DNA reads TGTGCCAGCAGTCACAGCTACAATGAGCAGTTCTTC. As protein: CASSHSYNEQFF.

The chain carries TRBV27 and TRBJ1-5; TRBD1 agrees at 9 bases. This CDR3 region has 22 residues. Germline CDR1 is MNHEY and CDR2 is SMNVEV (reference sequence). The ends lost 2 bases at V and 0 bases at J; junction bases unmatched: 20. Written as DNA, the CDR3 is TGTGCCAGCAGTTTAAATGATGGAGGTTGGGACAGGGTTCTCCCTAGCAATCAGCCCCAGCATTTT. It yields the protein CASSLNDGGWDRVLPSNQPQHF.

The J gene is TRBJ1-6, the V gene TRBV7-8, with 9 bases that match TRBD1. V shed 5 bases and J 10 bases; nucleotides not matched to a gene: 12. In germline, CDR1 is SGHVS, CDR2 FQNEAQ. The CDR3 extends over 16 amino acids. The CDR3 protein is CASSSTAGTGYSPLHF. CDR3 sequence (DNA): TGTGCCAGCAGCAGTACGGCCGGGACAGGGTACTCACCCCTCCACTTT.

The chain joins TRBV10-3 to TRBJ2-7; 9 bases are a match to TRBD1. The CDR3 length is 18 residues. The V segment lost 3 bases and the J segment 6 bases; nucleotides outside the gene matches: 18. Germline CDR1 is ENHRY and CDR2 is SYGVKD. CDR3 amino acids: CAISDPSMNRGRDSEQYF. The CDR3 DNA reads TGTGCCATCAGTGACCCAAGCATGAACAGGGGGCGCGACAGCGAGCAGTACTTC.

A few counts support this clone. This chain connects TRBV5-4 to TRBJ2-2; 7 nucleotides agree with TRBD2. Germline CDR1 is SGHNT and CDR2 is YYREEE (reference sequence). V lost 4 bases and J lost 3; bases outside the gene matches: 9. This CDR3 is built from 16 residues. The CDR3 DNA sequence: TGTGCCAGCAGCCCCCCGGGGAGGGAAGACACCGGGGAGCTGTTTTTT. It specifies CASSPPGREDTGELFF.

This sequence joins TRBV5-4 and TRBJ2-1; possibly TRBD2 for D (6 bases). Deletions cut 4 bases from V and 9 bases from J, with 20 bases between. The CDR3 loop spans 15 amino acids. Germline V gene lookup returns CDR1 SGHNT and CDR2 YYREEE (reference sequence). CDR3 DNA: TGTGCCAGCAGCGCCGGGACTGGGAGATGGGGTGAGCAGTTCTTC. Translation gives CASSAGTGRWGEQFF.

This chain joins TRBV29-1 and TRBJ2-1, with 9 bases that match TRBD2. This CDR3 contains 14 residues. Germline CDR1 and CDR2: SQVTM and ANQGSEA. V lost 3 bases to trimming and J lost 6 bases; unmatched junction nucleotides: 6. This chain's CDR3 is CSVEPSGKVNEQFF. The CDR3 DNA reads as TGCAGCGTTGAGCCTAGCGGGAAGGTCAATGAGCAGTTCTTC.

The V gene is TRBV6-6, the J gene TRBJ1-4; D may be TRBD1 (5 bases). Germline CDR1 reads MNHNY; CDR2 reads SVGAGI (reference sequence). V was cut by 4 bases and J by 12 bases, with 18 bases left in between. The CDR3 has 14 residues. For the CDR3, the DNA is TGTGCCAGCAGTTCTCTGGGGGGATCAAGTCAACTGTTTTTT. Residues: CASSSLGGSSQLFF.

The CDR3 spells CASNHNRDNSPLHF. In DNA form, the CDR3 reads TGTGCCAGCAACCACAACAGGGATAATTCACCCCTCCACTTT. This sequence joins TRBV25-1 and TRBJ1-6; D perhaps matches TRBD1 (6 bases). V lost 7 bases and J 5 bases, leaving 12 bases between the germline ends. This CDR3 is 14 amino acids long. CDR1 is MGHDK, CDR2 SYGVNS, per germline.

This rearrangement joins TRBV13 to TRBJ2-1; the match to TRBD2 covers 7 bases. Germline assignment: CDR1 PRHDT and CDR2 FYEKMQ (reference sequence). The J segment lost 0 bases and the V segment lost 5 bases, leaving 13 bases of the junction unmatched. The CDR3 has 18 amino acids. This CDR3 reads CASSHFGSGYSSYNEQFF. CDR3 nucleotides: TGTGCCAGCAGCCACTTCGGTAGCGGGTATAGCTCCTACAATGAGCAGTTCTTC.

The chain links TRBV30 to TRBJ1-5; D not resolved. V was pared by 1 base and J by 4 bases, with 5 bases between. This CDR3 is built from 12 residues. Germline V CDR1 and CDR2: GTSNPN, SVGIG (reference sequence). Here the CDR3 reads CAWSDLNQPQHF. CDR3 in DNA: TGTGCCTGGAGTGATCTAAATCAGCCCCAGCATTTT.

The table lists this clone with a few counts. CDR3 sequence reads: CASSLSGGNQPQHF. In DNA form, the CDR3 reads TGTGCCAGCAGCTTGTCAGGGGGCAATCAGCCCCAGCATTTT. This rearrangement joins TRBV11-1 to TRBJ1-5; D possibly corresponds to TRBD1 (6 bases). V was shortened by 3 bases and J by 2 bases, with 8 bases between the two germline ends. The germline V gene has CDR1 SGHAT and CDR2 FQDESV (reference sequence). There are 14 residues in the CDR3.

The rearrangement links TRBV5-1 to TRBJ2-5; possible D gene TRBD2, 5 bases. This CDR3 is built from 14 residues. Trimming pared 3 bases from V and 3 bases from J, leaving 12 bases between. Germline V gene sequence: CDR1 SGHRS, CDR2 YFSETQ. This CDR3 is CASSSSSSKETQYF. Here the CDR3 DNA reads TGCGCCAGCAGCTCCTCCTCTAGCAAAGAGACCCAGTACTTC.

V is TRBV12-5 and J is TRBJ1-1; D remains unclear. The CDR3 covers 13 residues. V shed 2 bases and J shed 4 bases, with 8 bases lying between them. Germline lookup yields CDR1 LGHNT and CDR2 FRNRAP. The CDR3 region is CASGLLTGTEAFF. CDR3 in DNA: TGTGCTAGTGGTTTGTTAACGGGCACTGAAGCTTTCTTT. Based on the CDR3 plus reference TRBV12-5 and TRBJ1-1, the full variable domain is DARVTQTPRHKVTEMGQEVTMRCQPILGHNTVFWYRQTMMQGLELLAYFRNRAPLDDSGMPKDRFSAEMPDATLATLKIQPSEPRDSAVYFCASGLLTGTEAFFGQGTRLTVV.

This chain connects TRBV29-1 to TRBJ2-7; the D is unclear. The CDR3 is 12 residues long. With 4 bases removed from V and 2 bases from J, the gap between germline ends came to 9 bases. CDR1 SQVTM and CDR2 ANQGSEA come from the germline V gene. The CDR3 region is CSVASDTYEQYF. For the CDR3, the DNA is TGCAGCGTTGCGTCAGATACCTACGAGCAGTACTTC.

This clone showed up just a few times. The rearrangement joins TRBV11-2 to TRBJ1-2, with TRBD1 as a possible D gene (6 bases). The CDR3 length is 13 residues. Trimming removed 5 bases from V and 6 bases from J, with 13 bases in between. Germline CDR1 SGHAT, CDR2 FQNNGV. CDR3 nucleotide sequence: TGTGCCAGCAGCCCCCGGACAGTCGATGGCTACACCTTC. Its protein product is CASSPRTVDGYTF.

CDR3 bases: TGTGCCAGCAGCTTGCACCCTCAGGGGGCAGGTACTGAAGCTTTCTTT. Translating gives CASSLHPQGAGTEAFF. The V gene is TRBV5-4, the J gene TRBJ1-1; 8 nucleotides align to TRBD1. This CDR3 region has 16 residues. Germline assignment: CDR1 SGHNT and CDR2 YYREEE (reference sequence). The trim removed 1 base at V and 5 bases at J, leaving 10 bases unmatched.

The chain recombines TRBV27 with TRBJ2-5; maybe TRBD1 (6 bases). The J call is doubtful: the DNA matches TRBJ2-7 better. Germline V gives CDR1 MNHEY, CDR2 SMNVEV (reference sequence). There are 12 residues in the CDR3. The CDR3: CATKGDTYEQYF. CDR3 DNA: TGTGCCACCAAGGGGGACACCTACGAGCAGTACTTC.

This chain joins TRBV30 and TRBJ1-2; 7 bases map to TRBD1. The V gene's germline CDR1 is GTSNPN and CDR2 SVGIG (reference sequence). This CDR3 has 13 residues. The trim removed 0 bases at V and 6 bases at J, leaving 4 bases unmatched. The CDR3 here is CAWSVFRGNGYTF. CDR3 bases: TGTGCCTGGAGTGTATTCAGGGGGAATGGCTACACCTTC.

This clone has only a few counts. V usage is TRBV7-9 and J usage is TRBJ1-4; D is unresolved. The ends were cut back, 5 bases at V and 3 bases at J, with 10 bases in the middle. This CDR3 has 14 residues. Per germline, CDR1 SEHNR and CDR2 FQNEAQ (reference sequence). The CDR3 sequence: CASSPHGANEKLFF. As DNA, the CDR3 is TGTGCCAGCAGCCCACACGGGGCTAATGAAAAACTGTTTTTT.